This T cell receptor (beta chain) emerged from a study of blood T cell repertoires in COVID-19. Study context: From T cells, B-cell-depleted T cells, or PBMCs came the material, which was cDNA or gDNA.

With 5 bases clipped from V and 7 bases from J, the junction kept 17 bases outside the gene matches. Germline assignment: CDR1 LGHNT and CDR2 FRNRAP. CDR3 length: 17 residues. Clones were read by immunoSEQ multiplex PCR, and TCRdb kept only the in-frame ones, dropping some. The sample carries 150,000 to 200,000 clones, around 83% recorded once. V usage is TRBV12-5 and J usage is TRBJ1-5, with 7 nucleotides matching TRBD1. The receptor comes from a woman aged 25 to 39 who had been exposed to COVID-19. Sequencing was done on a sample of PBMCs or T cells enriched from blood (not recorded which). The CDR3 DNA reads TGTGCTAGTGGTAAAACAACCCAACAGGGGTTGGGGCAGCCCCAGCATTTT. Translating gives CASGKTTQQGLGQPQHF.